The 22 T cell receptor beta chains presented below share a single source sample, sequenced in a study of T cell clonality in common variable immunodeficiency. Libraries were prepared by immunoSEQ multiplex PCR; TCRdb keeps only in-frame clonotypes and omits some of them. Singletons are absent from the sample, which has some 38,000 clones. Input material: peripheral blood mononuclear cells. These receptor sequences come from a person between 18 and 75 years old in good health.

This clone was observed at least ten times. The CDR3 end is not reached by the read, which stops 3 residues before it; the germline J gene fills it in. J is TRBJ2-3 and V is TRBV4-1; D remains ambiguous. The V end lost 1 base, the J end lost 2 bases, and 10 bases lay between the germline ends. Per the germline V gene, CDR1 is MGHRA and CDR2 is YSYEKL. This CDR3 contains 15 residues. CDR3 amino acids: CASSQGDTHTDTQYF. The CDR3 bases that were read are TGCGCCAGCAGCCAAGGAGACACGCACACAGATACG.

This clone was counted at least ten times. The read finishes 3 residues shy of the CDR3 end, and the germline J gene is used to complete it. The chain joins TRBV5-1 to TRBJ2-1; TRBD2 agrees at 11 bases. The CDR3 is made up of 16 amino acids. Germline V CDR1 and CDR2: SGHRS, YFSETQ. The J segment lost 3 bases and the V segment lost 0 bases, leaving 2 bases of the junction unmatched. The sequenced CDR3 bases are TGCGCCAGCAGCTTGGGAGGGACTAGCGGCTACAATGAG. Its protein product is CASSLGGTSGYNE. The entire CDR3 sequence reads CASSLGGTSGYNEQFF.

This clone has a handful of counts. The sequence runs out 3 residues before the end of the CDR3; the remainder is reconstructed from the germline J gene. J is TRBJ1-1 and V is TRBV7-9; TRBD1 might be the D (5 bases). This CDR3 comprises 15 residues. Germline lookup yields CDR1 SEHNR and CDR2 FQNEAQ (reference sequence). The CDR3 reads CASSAGLAGEETAFF. CDR3 DNA, as far as it was read: TGTGCCAGCAGCGCGGGACTAGCGGGGGAAGAGACC. Drawing the rest from reference TRBV7-9 and TRBJ1-1, the complete variable domain is DTGVSQNPRHKITKRGQNVTFRCDPISEHNRLYWYRQTLGQGPEFLTYFQNEAQLEKSRLLSDRFSAERPKGSFSTLEIQRTEQGDSAMYLCASSAGLAGEETAFFGQGTRLTVV.

This clone was seen many times. Sequencing ends 3 residues short of the CDR3 end; the germline J gene provides the rest. This chain joins TRBV7-9 and TRBJ1-6; D is undetermined. Germline CDR1 reads SEHNR; CDR2 reads FQNEAQ (reference sequence). The CDR3 runs to 12 residues. The CDR3 spells CASSLDVLSLHF. The CDR3 bases that were read are TGTGCCAGCAGCTTAGATGTTCTGTCC.

At least ten counts were recorded for this clone. The read is 3 residues too short to cover the CDR3 end, so that end is filled in from the germline J gene. This chain links TRBV28 with TRBJ2-7, with a weak D call TRBD1 (6 bases). The V end was cut by 8 bases, the J end by 3 bases, with 20 bases between. The germline gives CDR1 MDHEN, CDR2 SYDVKM. There are 15 residues in the CDR3. The DNA read from the CDR3 is TGTGCCAGCCATGAGGCGGTCGGACAGAACTACGAG. Amino acid sequence: CASHEAVGQNYE. The full-length CDR3 reads as CASHEAVGQNYEQYF.

This clone was seen ten or more times. The read ends 3 residues before the CDR3 terminus; that terminus is restored from the germline J gene. V and J are TRBV5-1 and TRBJ2-2; TRBD1 aligns across 8 bases. The CDR3 runs 15 residues. With 0 bases clipped from V and 7 bases from J, the junction kept 5 bases outside the gene matches. Germline-derived CDR1 and CDR2 are SGHRS and YFSETQ. The DNA read from the CDR3 is TGCGCCAGCAGCTTGGGGGACAGGTCCGACGGGGAG. Its translation: CASSLGDRSDGE. The full-length CDR3 reads as CASSLGDRSDGELFF.

This clone was detected only a few times. The CDR3 end lies 3 residues beyond the end of the read and is filled in from the germline J gene. The chain is built from TRBV6-1 and TRBJ1-2; D call uncertain. This CDR3 spans 15 amino acids. Looked up from germline, CDR1 is MNHNS and CDR2 is SASEGT. The DNA read from the CDR3 is TGTGCCAGCACTGATTCCCCGACTAGCTCCTACGAC. Translating it yields CASTDSPTSSYD. The CDR3 in full is CASTDSPTSSYDYTF.

The sample holds many counts of this clone. Coverage ceases 3 residues before the CDR3 finishes, and the germline J gene fills in the end. The chain couples TRBV20-1 to TRBJ1-1, with TRBD1 matching over 7 bases. V shed 5 bases, J shed 5 bases, and the junction held 17 bases outside the gene matches. The CDR3 spans 16 residues. Germline lookup yields CDR1 DFQATT and CDR2 SNEGSKA (reference sequence). Partial CDR3 DNA: TGCAGTGCTGACCGGGACAGCCTGGGGGAGGGGACTGAA. Amino acids: CSADRDSLGEGTE. The whole CDR3 region reads CSADRDSLGEGTEAFF.

This clone was counted ten times or more. Sequencing ends 3 residues short of the CDR3 end; the germline J gene provides the rest. This chain joins TRBV18 and TRBJ2-1; 7 bases match TRBD2. Germline loops: CDR1 KGHSH, CDR2 LQKENI. CDR3 length: 15 residues. After removal of 3 bases from V and 5 bases from J, the junction contained 7 bases not matched to a gene. The CDR3 loop is CASSPNLAADNEQFF. CDR3 DNA, as far as it was read: TGTGCCAGCTCACCGAACCTAGCGGCTGACAATGAG.

At least ten counts were recorded for this clone. Sequencing ends 3 residues short of the CDR3 end; the germline J gene provides the rest. The rearrangement uses TRBV30 and TRBJ2-1; 14 bases are a match to TRBD2. Per the germline V gene, CDR1 is GTSNPN and CDR2 is SVGIG (reference sequence). Germline trimming cut 5 bases from V and 2 bases from J; bases unmatched to any gene: 11. The CDR3 has 18 residues. The DNA read from the CDR3 is TGTGCCTGGGAATTCGGGACTAGCGGGGGAGTAACCTACAATGAG. Protein sequence: CAWEFGTSGGVTYNE. Given in full, the CDR3 is CAWEFGTSGGVTYNEQFF.

There are many counts of this clone. The read ends 3 residues shy of where the CDR3 ends; the end is completed using the germline J gene. The V and J genes are TRBV30 and TRBJ1-6; possibly TRBD1 for D (5 bases). Trimming took 1 base from V and 6 from J, leaving 10 bases between them. The germline CDR1 and CDR2 sequences are GTSNPN and SVGIG (reference sequence). This CDR3 contains 14 residues. CDR3 DNA (partial): TGTGCCTGGAGTGCGGCAGGGCCTAATTCACCC. Its translation: CAWSAAGPNSP. The whole CDR3 region reads CAWSAAGPNSPLHF.

This clone was counted at least ten times. The CDR3 end is not reached by the read, which stops 3 residues before it; the germline J gene fills it in. The chain links TRBV5-5 to TRBJ2-7; the match to TRBD1 covers 8 bases. With 4 bases clipped from V and 2 bases from J, the junction kept 2 bases outside the gene matches. In germline, CDR1 is SGHKS, CDR2 YYEKEE (reference sequence). The CDR3 loop spans 13 amino acids. The CDR3 loop is CASSLTGAYEQYF. The DNA read from the CDR3 is TGTGCCAGCAGCCTGACAGGGGCCTACGAG.

At least ten counts were recorded for this clone. The read gets to within 3 residues of the CDR3 end, and the germline J gene fills in the rest. This chain uses TRBV18 with TRBJ2-7, with 9 bases lining up with TRBD1. Per the germline V gene, CDR1 is KGHSH and CDR2 is LQKENI. This CDR3 comprises 15 residues. Unmatched junction bases numbered 9, after V lost 3 bases and J lost 6 bases. CDR3 sequence: CASSPIRGTGSEQYF. The CDR3 DNA, read in part, is TGTGCCAGCTCACCTATTCGTGGGACAGGGAGCGAG.

This clone came up many times. The CDR3 is cut off 3 residues early in the read; its end comes from the germline J gene. The rearrangement joins TRBV5-4 to TRBJ2-2; 10 bases line up with TRBD2. Germline V gene sequence: CDR1 SGHNT, CDR2 YYREEE (reference sequence). V dropped 4 bases and J dropped 7; count of bases not matched to a gene: 7. There are 15 residues in the CDR3. The CDR3 is CASSPPQREGGELFF. The CDR3 DNA, read in part, is TGTGCCAGCAGCCCACCCCAGCGGGAGGGCGGGGAG.

This clone was seen a few times. The read halts 3 residues ahead of the CDR3 end, with the missing end drawn from the germline J gene. In the same sample, other DNA sequences code for this CDR3. V and J are TRBV18 and TRBJ1-2; a possible D gene is TRBD1 (6 bases). This CDR3 comprises 19 residues. Germline V gene lookup returns CDR1 KGHSH and CDR2 LQKENI. CDR3 loop: CASSPLSGRGRLVQGGYTF. The sequenced part of the CDR3 DNA is TGTGCCAGCTCACCACTCTCGGGGCGGGGGCGCTTGGTCCAAGGGGGC.

This clone has ten or more counts. One junction end does not reproduce the germline sequence, and a read error may be involved. The read ends 3 residues shy of where the CDR3 ends; the end is completed using the germline J gene. The gene calls are TRBV30 and TRBJ1-3, with D possibly matching TRBD1 (6 bases). The CDR3 loop spans 13 amino acids. The germline V gene has CDR1 GTSNPN and CDR2 SVGIG (reference sequence). The CDR3 sequence is CAWRDSSRNTIYF. The covered CDR3 bases are TGTGCCTGGAGGGACAGCTCTAGAAACACC.

This clone was recorded at least ten times. The CDR3 goes on 3 residues after the read ends, and that part is filled in from the germline J gene. The V call is TRBV10-3, the J call TRBJ2-7, with D possibly matching TRBD2 (6 bases). CDR3 length: 17 amino acids. Between the trimmed V and J ends, which lost 2 bases and 3 bases, there was a span of 20 bases. In germline, CDR1 is ENHRY, CDR2 SYGVKD. CDR3 DNA (partial): TGTGCCATCAGTGAGGGGGGGAACAGGCCGCGTAACTACGAG. Translation: CAISEGGNRPRNYE. The whole CDR3 sequence reads CAISEGGNRPRNYEQYF.

This clone was observed many times. The observed sequence ends 3 residues before the CDR3 terminus, with the missing tail filled in from the germline J gene. This chain uses TRBV6-1 with TRBJ1-4; 8 nucleotides line up with TRBD1. J was trimmed by 8 bases and V by 4 bases; bases with no gene match: 6. This CDR3 is built from 14 residues. Germline V gene sequence: CDR1 MNHNS, CDR2 SASEGT. CDR3 sequence: CASSGTGPGEKLFF. The sequenced CDR3 bases are TGTGCCAGCAGTGGGACAGGGCCAGGCGAAAAA.

This clone was observed at least ten times. The read gets to within 3 residues of the CDR3 end, and the germline J gene fills in the rest. V usage is TRBV20-1 and J usage is TRBJ2-1; D may be TRBD2 (5 bases). Per the germline V gene, CDR1 is DFQATT and CDR2 is SNEGSKA (reference sequence). This CDR3 is 13 amino acids long. The CDR3 DNA, read in part, is TGCGGGAGCGGTCAGAGCTCCTACAATGAG. Protein product: CGSGQSSYNE. The entire CDR3 reads CGSGQSSYNEQFF.

The table lists this clone with many counts. The read halts 3 residues ahead of the CDR3 end, with the missing end drawn from the germline J gene. The chain uses TRBV24-1 and TRBJ1-2, with 7 bases matching TRBD1. This CDR3 spans 15 amino acids. Trimming at V came to 4 bases and at J to 4 bases, leaving 8 bases not matched to a gene. CDR1 is KGHDR and CDR2 is SFDVKD in the germline V gene. This CDR3 reads CATSDPGTDVYGYTF. The CDR3 bases that were read are TGTGCCACCAGTGACCCCGGGACAGACGTCTATGGC.

Many counts were recorded for this clone. The read halts 3 residues ahead of the CDR3 end, with the missing end drawn from the germline J gene. The chain uses TRBV7-8 and TRBJ2-7; 14 nucleotides match TRBD2. V was clipped by 4 bases and J by 1 base; unmatched bases: 6. CDR3 length: 17 amino acids. CDR1 and CDR2 from the germline V gene are SGHVS and FQNEAQ. CDR3 protein: CASSYTGTSGRSYEQYF. The sequenced CDR3 bases are TGTGCCAGCAGCTACACCGGGACTAGCGGGAGATCCTACGAG.

This clone was seen ten or more times. The read falls 3 residues short of the CDR3 end, and the missing part is taken from the germline J gene. This sequence joins TRBV11-2 and TRBJ2-7; 7 bases line up with TRBD2. From germline, CDR1 is SGHAT and CDR2 FQNNGV. With V trimmed by 5 bases and J by 0 bases, 7 bases remained unmatched. The CDR3 is 15 amino acids. The CDR3 reads CASSALLASSYEQYF. The sequenced part of the CDR3 DNA is TGTGCCAGCAGCGCCCTACTAGCGAGCTCCTACGAG.